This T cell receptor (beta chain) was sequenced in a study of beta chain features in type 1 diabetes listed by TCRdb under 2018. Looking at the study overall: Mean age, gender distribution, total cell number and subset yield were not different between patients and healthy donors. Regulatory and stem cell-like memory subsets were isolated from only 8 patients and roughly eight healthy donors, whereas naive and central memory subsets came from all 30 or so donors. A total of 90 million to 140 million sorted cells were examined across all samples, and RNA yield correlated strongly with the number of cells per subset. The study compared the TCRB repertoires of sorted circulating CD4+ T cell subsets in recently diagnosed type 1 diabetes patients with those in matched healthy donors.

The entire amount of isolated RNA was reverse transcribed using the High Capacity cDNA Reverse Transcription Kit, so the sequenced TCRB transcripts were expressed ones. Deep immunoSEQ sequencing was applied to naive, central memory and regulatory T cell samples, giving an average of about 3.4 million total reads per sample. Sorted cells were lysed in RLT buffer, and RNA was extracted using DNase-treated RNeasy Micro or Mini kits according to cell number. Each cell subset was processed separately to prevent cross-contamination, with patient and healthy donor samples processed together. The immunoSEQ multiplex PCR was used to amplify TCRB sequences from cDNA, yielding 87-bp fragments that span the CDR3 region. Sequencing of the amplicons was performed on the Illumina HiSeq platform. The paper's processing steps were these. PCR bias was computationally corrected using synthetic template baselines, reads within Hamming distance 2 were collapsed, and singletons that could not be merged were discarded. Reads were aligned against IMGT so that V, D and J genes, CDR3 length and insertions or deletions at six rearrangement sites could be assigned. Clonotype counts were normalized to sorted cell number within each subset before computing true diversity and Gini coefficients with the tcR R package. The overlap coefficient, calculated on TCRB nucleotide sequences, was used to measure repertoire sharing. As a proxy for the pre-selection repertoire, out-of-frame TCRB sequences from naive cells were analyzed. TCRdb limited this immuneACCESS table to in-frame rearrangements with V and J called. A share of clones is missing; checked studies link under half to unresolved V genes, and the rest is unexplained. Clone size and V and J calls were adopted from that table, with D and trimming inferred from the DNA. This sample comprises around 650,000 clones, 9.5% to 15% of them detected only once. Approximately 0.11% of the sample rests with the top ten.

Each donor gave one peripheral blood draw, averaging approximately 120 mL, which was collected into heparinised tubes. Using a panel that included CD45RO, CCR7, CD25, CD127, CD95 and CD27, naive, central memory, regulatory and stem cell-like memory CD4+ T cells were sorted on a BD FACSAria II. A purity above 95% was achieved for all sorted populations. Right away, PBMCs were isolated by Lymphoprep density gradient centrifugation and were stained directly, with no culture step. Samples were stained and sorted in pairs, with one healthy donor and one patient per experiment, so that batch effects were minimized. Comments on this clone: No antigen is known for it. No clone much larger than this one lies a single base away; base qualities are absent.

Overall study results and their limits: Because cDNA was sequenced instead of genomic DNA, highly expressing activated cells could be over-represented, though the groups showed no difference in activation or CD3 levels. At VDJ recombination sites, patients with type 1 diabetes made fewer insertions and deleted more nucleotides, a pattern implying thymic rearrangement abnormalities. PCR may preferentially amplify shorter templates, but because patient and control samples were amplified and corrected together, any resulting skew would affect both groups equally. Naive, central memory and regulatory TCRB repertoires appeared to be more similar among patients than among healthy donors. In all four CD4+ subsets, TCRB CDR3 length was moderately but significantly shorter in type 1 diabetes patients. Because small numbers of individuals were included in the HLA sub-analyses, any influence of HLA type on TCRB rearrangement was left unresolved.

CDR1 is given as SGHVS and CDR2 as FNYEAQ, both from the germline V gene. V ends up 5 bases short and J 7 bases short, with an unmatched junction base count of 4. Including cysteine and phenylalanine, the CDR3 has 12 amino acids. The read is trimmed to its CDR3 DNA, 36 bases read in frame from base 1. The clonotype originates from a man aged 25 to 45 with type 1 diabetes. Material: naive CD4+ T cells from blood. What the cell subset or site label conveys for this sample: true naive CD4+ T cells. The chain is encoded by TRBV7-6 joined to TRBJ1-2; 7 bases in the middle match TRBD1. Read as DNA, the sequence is TGTGCCAGCAGCGAGACAGGGCGTGGCTACACCTTC. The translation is CASSETGRGYTF.